A single sample is the source of the 12 T cell receptor beta chains below, sequenced in a study of post-analysis software for immune sequencing data. Findings and limits, study-wide: TRBV5-6, TRBV5-1 and TRBV20-1 were among roughly five TRBV segments more frequent in patients than controls.

Their cognate antigens are unknown. Included in the TCR beta cDNA libraries were unique molecular identifiers. Using its own MiXCR run on the PCR reads, TCRdb lists one record per CDR3 protein. The data show fewer than 850,000 distinct CDR3 sequences, 30% seen once. The sequencing input was blood. The receptors derive from a girl under 18 with multiple sclerosis.

As for this clonotype: Compared with germline, one end of the junction differs, possibly owing to a read error. This chain joins TRBV27 and TRBJ1-2; weak D call: TRBD1 (5 bases). CDR1 is MNHEY and CDR2 is SMNVEV in the germline V gene (reference sequence). The CDR3 runs 13 residues. The CDR3 loop is CASRLSRAYGYTF. The CDR3 nucleotides are TGTGCCAGCAGGTTATCCAGGGCGTATGGCTACACCTTC.

The chain links TRBV10-3 to TRBJ2-1; 7 bases are shared with TRBD1. V dropped 8 bases and J dropped 13; count of bases not matched to a gene: 20. CDR3 size: 15 residues. Germline V CDR1 and CDR2: ENHRY, SYGVKD. The CDR3 is CAISTRATGKETQFF. The CDR3 coding sequence is TGTGCCATCTCCACTCGAGCGACAGGGAAGGAGACCCAGTTCTTC.

The rearrangement links TRBV20-1 to TRBJ2-7; D possibly corresponds to TRBD1 (5 bases). The germline gives CDR1 DFQATT, CDR2 SNEGSKA (reference sequence). The CDR3 is made up of 17 amino acids. V lost 0 bases and J lost 1, with 19 bases in between. The CDR3 DNA follows: TGCAGTGCTAGAGATCTTAGGGGTGGGGCTCGGTCCTACGAGCAGTACTTC. This sequence encodes CSARDLRGGARSYEQYF.

This clonotype has a count of ten or more. The rearrangement joins TRBV27 to TRBJ2-7; 10 nucleotides match TRBD1. This CDR3 has 13 residues. V was clipped by 4 bases and J by 6 bases; unmatched bases: 3. Germline V CDR1 and CDR2: MNHEY, SMNVEV (reference sequence). The CDR3 spells CASSSGTGVEQYF. For the CDR3, the DNA is TGTGCCAGCAGTTCCGGGACAGGGGTCGAGCAGTACTTC.

The rearrangement links TRBV4-1 to TRBJ2-5, with 8 bases fitting TRBD1. Germline trimming cut 0 bases from V and 4 bases from J; bases unmatched to any gene: 13. The CDR3 runs 18 residues. Per germline, CDR1 MGHRA and CDR2 YSYEKL. CDR3: CASSQDPTGASPSETQYF. The CDR3, as DNA: TGCGCCAGCAGCCAAGACCCGACAGGGGCTTCCCCTTCAGAGACCCAGTACTTC.

The J gene is TRBJ2-3, the V gene TRBV20-1; 7 bases map to TRBD1. Germline trimming cut 5 bases from V and 4 bases from J; bases unmatched to any gene: 9. This CDR3 contains 14 residues. CDR1 and CDR2 (germline): DFQATT, SNEGSKA (reference sequence). The CDR3 region has the DNA TGCAGTGCTGAGCAAACAGGGGAAGCAGATACGCAGTATTTT. It specifies CSAEQTGEADTQYF.

This clonotype was observed a handful of times. The V call is TRBV7-6, the J call TRBJ2-5, with D tentatively TRBD1 or TRBD2 (5 bases each). This CDR3 is built from 16 residues. V lost 5 bases, J lost 2 bases, and 18 bases lay in between. CDR1 SGHVS and CDR2 FNYEAQ come from the germline V gene. As DNA, the CDR3 is TGTGCCAGCAGCCCCGCGGGCAGTAGGGGTCAAGAGACCCAGTACTTC. It codes for CASSPAGSRGQETQYF.

The table lists this clonotype with many counts. The chain employs TRBV6-4 and TRBJ2-7; D possibly matches TRBD1 or TRBD2 (5 bases each). V was pared by 9 bases and J by 7 bases, with 10 bases between. CDR3 size: 10 residues. The germline CDR1 and CDR2 sequences are MRHNA and SNTAGT. The CDR3 region has the DNA TGTGCCAGAGGGGACGGGGAGCAGTACTTC. Translating it yields CARGDGEQYF.

The rearrangement links TRBV6-2 or TRBV6-3 to TRBJ1-6; perhaps TRBD1 as D (5 bases). The germline V gene encodes CDR1 MNHEY and CDR2 SVGEGT. The CDR3 runs 15 residues. V dropped 6 bases and J dropped 6 bases, with 15 bases sitting between them. CDR3 amino acids: CASSPGGTLNSPLHF. In nucleotides, the CDR3 is TGTGCCAGCAGCCCAGGCGGGACGCTTAATTCACCCCTCCACTTT.

The chain couples TRBV5-6 to TRBJ2-1; D may match TRBD1 or TRBD2 (5 bases each). Germline loops: CDR1 SGHDT, CDR2 YYEEEE. The CDR3 is 14 residues long. V lost 7 bases and J 7 bases, leaving 18 bases between the germline ends. CDR3 loop: CASYGGASKNEQFF. The CDR3 nucleotides read TGTGCCAGCTATGGGGGAGCTAGCAAGAATGAGCAGTTCTTC.

The V call is TRBV5-1, the J call TRBJ1-2; 8 bases match TRBD1. Looked up from germline, CDR1 is SGHRS and CDR2 is YFSETQ. V lost 1 base and J lost 8; bases outside the gene matches: 7. The CDR3 consists of 14 residues. The CDR3 sequence is CASSLHRGDVGYTF. Here the CDR3 DNA reads TGCGCCAGCAGCTTGCACAGGGGGGATGTGGGCTACACCTTC.

This clonotype came up once. A read error may account for a junction end that differs from germline. The chain employs TRBV5-1 and TRBJ2-1; D call uncertain. The CDR3 loop spans 16 amino acids. Germline loops: CDR1 SGHRS, CDR2 YFSETQ. CDR3 protein: CASSLGYLSSYNGQFF. DNA for the CDR3: TGCGCCAGCAGCTTGGGATACCTGAGCTCCTACAATGGGCAGTTCTTC.